This TCR beta chain emerged from a study of T cells in Graves' hyperthyroidism and ophthalmopathy. It was RNA transcripts that yielded the amplified TCR beta CDR3 regions. TCR CDR3 regions were first amplified by RT-PCR with HTBI primers. TCRdb re-called the multiplex PCR reads with MiXCR, one entry per CDR3 protein. The table shows under 650,000 distinct CDR3 sequences, with 15% to 20% occurring only once. This clonotype was seen more than once but under ten times. Germline trimming cut 0 bases from V and 7 bases from J; bases unmatched to any gene: 6. From germline, CDR1 is MNHEY and CDR2 SVGEGT. The CDR3 extends over 16 amino acids.

The sequenced sample was blood. The chain carries TRBV6-2 or TRBV6-3 and TRBJ1-5; TRBD1 matches at 10 bases. This receptor was obtained from a woman aged 25-40 years with Graves' hyperthyroidism. The CDR3 sequence: CASSYSRDRGAQPQHF. CDR3 nucleotides: TGTGCCAGCAGTTACTCAAGGGACAGGGGTGCGCAGCCCCAGCATTTT.